This passage covers 5 T cell receptor beta chains from one sample sequenced in a study of blood T cell repertoires in COVID-19 (dated by TCRdb to 2020 to 2021). Receptors were amplified or captured by the immunoSEQ multiplex PCR assay. TCRdb took over this immuneACCESS table, retaining in-frame rearrangements with V and J assigned. Such tables are incomplete; in checked studies, under half of the missing clones stem from an unresolved V gene, and the remainder is unexplained. Within this sample are 130,000 to 150,000 clones, with roughly 80% of them counted one time only. Jointly, the top ten make up approximately 4.6% of the sample. Sequenced sample: peripheral blood. These receptors all come from a human donor in a cohort sampled during active COVID-19.

The V and J genes are TRBV6-2 or TRBV6-3 and TRBJ1-5; D unresolved. Germline V gene lookup returns CDR1 MNHEY and CDR2 SVGEGT. The CDR3 runs 14 residues. Trimming pared 2 bases from V and 7 bases from J, leaving 12 bases between. The CDR3 sequence is CASSYAGEGQPQHF. The CDR3 nucleotides are TGTGCCAGCAGTTACGCCGGGGAAGGGCAGCCCCAGCATTTT.

The chain links TRBV29-1 to TRBJ2-2; TRBD2 aligns across 7 bases. CDR1 is SQVTM, CDR2 ANQGSEA, per germline. V shed 6 bases, J shed 2 bases, and the junction held 9 bases outside the gene matches. CDR3 size: 15 residues. The DNA for the CDR3 is TGCAGCGTCCTGACACTAGCGCCCAACACCGGGGAGCTGTTTTTT. Translating it yields CSVLTLAPNTGELFF.

This sequence joins TRBV6-6 and TRBJ2-7, with 10 bases that match TRBD1. Per germline, CDR1 MNHNY and CDR2 SVGAGI (reference sequence). The CDR3 length is 16 residues. The junction had 13 bases not matched to a gene; V was cut back by 5 bases and J by 6 bases. The CDR3 loop reads CASSPRGGTGVSEQYF. The CDR3 DNA sequence: TGTGCCAGCAGTCCTAGGGGGGGGACAGGGGTAAGCGAGCAGTACTTC.

The chain combines TRBV28 with TRBJ2-1, with 13 positions matching TRBD2. This CDR3 is built from 16 residues. The V and J ends lost 6 bases and 8 bases, in that order; junction bases with no gene match: 10. Germline V gives CDR1 MDHEN, CDR2 SYDVKM. The CDR3 nucleotides are TGTGCCAGCAGCTCTGACCCGGGACTAGCGGGGCATGAGCAGTTCTTC. It codes for CASSSDPGLAGHEQFF.

A single count supports this clone. The chain recombines TRBV29-1 with TRBJ2-5; D might be TRBD1 (5 bases). This CDR3 contains 14 residues. Trimming cost V 2 bases and J 6 bases, with 16 bases left between them. The germline V gene has CDR1 SQVTM and CDR2 ANQGSEA. CDR3 loop: CSVESQVGLKTQYF. CDR3 in DNA: TGCAGCGTTGAAAGTCAAGTGGGGCTAAAGACCCAGTACTTC.